Detailed here is one T cell receptor beta chain. The data derive from a study of cytomegalovirus exposure and HLA in healthy donors. The germline gives CDR1 MNHEY, CDR2 SVGAGI. The length of the CDR3 is 13 residues. The trim removed 5 bases at V and 4 bases at J, leaving 5 bases unmatched. The PCR employed 60 Vbeta primers together with 13 Jbeta primers. Some clones are missing from TCRdb's copy, which holds only in-frame ones; the method was immunoSEQ multiplex PCR. The data hold around 150,000 clones, with 75% to 80% observed a single time. The chain couples TRBV6-5 to TRBJ2-7; 7 bases map to TRBD1. The sequenced sample was PBMCs. The receptor's source is a male donor in good health and CMV-seronegative. Here the CDR3 reads CASSPPGGYEQYF. The CDR3 DNA reads as TGTGCCAGCAGTCCACCAGGGGGATACGAGCAGTACTTC.